This entry lists 24 T cell receptor beta chains sequenced from one sample in a study of PD-L1 blockade in urothelial cancer. The table came from immunoSEQ multiplex PCR; TCRdb's copy has only in-frame clones and leaves some out. The sample lists about 88,000 clones; more than 90% were seen once. The sample here was PBMCs, taken around atezolizumab (anti-PD-L1) treatment. The source is a man aged 55-75 years with urothelial cancer.

This chain joins TRBV10-3 and TRBJ1-3; maybe TRBD1 (6 bases). The V end was cut by 4 bases, the J end by 8 bases, with 24 bases between. Per the germline V gene, CDR1 is ENHRY and CDR2 is SYGVKD. This CDR3 has 17 residues. The CDR3 here is CAISGNELTGRRDTIYF. The CDR3 nucleotides are TGTGCCATCAGTGGGAACGAACTGACAGGCCGGCGAGACACCATATATTTT.

This rearrangement joins TRBV30 to TRBJ1-1; D remains unclear. The length of the CDR3 is 12 residues. V dropped 2 bases and J dropped 4 bases, with 8 bases sitting between them. Germline CDR1 and CDR2: GTSNPN and SVGIG (reference sequence). The CDR3 reads CAWSKIITEAFF. Here the CDR3 DNA reads TGTGCCTGGAGTAAAATTATCACTGAAGCTTTCTTT. Full variable domain (rest looked up from reference TRBV30 and TRBJ1-1): SQTIHQWPATLVQPVGSPLSLECTVEGTSNPNLYWYRQAAGRGLQLLFYSVGIGQISSEVPQNLSASRPQDRQFILSSKKLLLSDSGFYLCAWSKIITEAFFGQGTRLTVV.

This sequence joins TRBV5-6 and TRBJ1-2; D perhaps matches TRBD1 (5 bases). This CDR3 has 14 amino acids. Germline V gene sequence: CDR1 SGHDT, CDR2 YYEEEE. The V and J ends lost 4 bases and 2 bases respectively, with 12 bases between them. The CDR3 protein is CASSGGVRNYGYTF. In nucleotides, the CDR3 is TGTGCCAGCAGCGGGGGGGTCAGGAACTATGGCTACACCTTC.

This rearrangement joins TRBV19 to TRBJ1-5; no reliable D call. Per the germline V gene, CDR1 is LNHDA and CDR2 is SQIVND (reference sequence). The CDR3 totals 16 residues. The germline V and J ends were trimmed by 2 bases and 0 bases, with 11 bases remaining between them. The CDR3 loop reads CASSILPGNSNQPQHF. The DNA of the CDR3 is TGTGCCAGTAGTATACTCCCGGGGAATAGCAATCAGCCCCAGCATTTT.

The chain has TRBV18 and TRBJ2-7; D might be TRBD1 (6 bases). The length of the CDR3 is 15 residues. Germline-derived CDR1 and CDR2 are KGHSH and LQKENI. Trimming shortened V by 2 bases and J by 6 bases, and 17 bases separated the two germline ends. CDR3 protein: CASSPTRQGLGEQYF. The CDR3 bases are TGTGCCAGCTCACCAACCCGGCAGGGGCTTGGCGAGCAGTACTTC.

In this sample, this clone turned up a few times. The rearrangement links TRBV30 to TRBJ1-6; the match to TRBD1 covers 9 bases. Trimming removed 3 bases from V and 10 bases from J; junction bases left unmatched: 13. CDR1 is GTSNPN, CDR2 SVGIG, per germline (reference sequence). The CDR3 runs 16 residues. The DNA for the CDR3 is TGTGCCTGGAGCGCCCCCGGGACAGGGAGACCCTCACCCCTCCACTTT. It specifies CAWSAPGTGRPSPLHF.

CDR3 nucleotide sequence: TGTGCCAGCAGCCCCGGGACAGTCAATTCACCCCTCCACTTT. Its translation is CASSPGTVNSPLHF. The rearrangement uses TRBV7-2 and TRBJ1-6; TRBD1 aligns across 7 bases. V gave up 5 bases and J gave up 7 bases; unmatched junction bases: 5. The length of the CDR3 is 14 residues. CDR1 and CDR2 from the germline V gene are SGHTA and FQGNSA. Supplemented by reference TRBV7-2 and TRBJ1-6, the full variable domain reads GAGVSQSPSNKVTEKGKDVELRCDPISGHTALYWYRQSLGQGLEFLIYFQGNSAPDKSGLPSDRFSAERTGGSVSTLTIQRTQQEDSAVYLCASSPGTVNSPLHFGNGTRLTVT.

The chain recombines TRBV5-6 with TRBJ1-2, with a weak D call TRBD1 (6 bases). V was clipped by 4 bases and J by 6 bases, with 13 bases between them. The CDR3 totals 13 residues. Germline V CDR1 and CDR2: SGHDT, YYEEEE. The CDR3 protein is CASSADRSDGYTF. DNA for the CDR3: TGTGCCAGCAGCGCAGACAGGTCGGATGGCTACACCTTC.

This clone was detected only once. The chain couples TRBV7-3 to TRBJ2-3; 8 positions agree with TRBD1. The CDR3 totals 14 residues. The V gene's germline CDR1 is SGHTA and CDR2 FQGTGA. V lost 4 bases and J lost 6; bases outside the gene matches: 6. The CDR3 sequence: CASSSGQGLDTQYF. CDR3 nucleotide sequence: TGTGCCAGCAGCTCAGGACAGGGTCTGGATACGCAGTATTTT.

The chain links TRBV30 to TRBJ1-3, with 7 positions matching TRBD1. Germline lookup yields CDR1 GTSNPN and CDR2 SVGIG (reference sequence). V lost 2 bases to trimming and J lost 2 bases; unmatched junction nucleotides: 3. The CDR3 totals 14 residues. This CDR3 reads CAWSSTGAGNTIYF. For the CDR3, the DNA is TGTGCCTGGAGTTCTACAGGGGCTGGAAACACCATATATTTT.

The CDR3 sequence is CASSVIEGVAGGELFF. CDR3 coding DNA: TGTGCCAGCAGCGTAATCGAGGGGGTAGCAGGCGGGGAGCTGTTTTTT. V gene TRBV9 combines with J gene TRBJ2-2; D may be TRBD1 (6 bases). The CDR3 length is 16 residues. With 1 base removed from V and 7 bases from J, the gap between germline ends came to 17 bases. The V gene's germline CDR1 is SGDLS and CDR2 YYNGEE.

The chain employs TRBV2 and TRBJ2-7, with 10 bases fitting TRBD1. Germline V gene data show CDR1 as SNHLY and CDR2 as FYNNEI. The CDR3 runs 18 residues. V shed 6 bases, J shed 1 base, and the junction held 15 bases outside the gene matches. The CDR3 here is CASRENRQGARRSYEQYF. CDR3 sequence (DNA): TGTGCCAGCAGGGAAAACCGACAGGGGGCCAGAAGGTCCTACGAGCAGTACTTC.

This clone was seen once. The genes are TRBV15 and TRBJ1-5, with unresolved D. Trimming removed 1 base at V and 5 bases at J, with 6 bases between. CDR3 length: 13 residues. Germline CDR1 reads LNHNV; CDR2 reads YYDKDF (reference sequence). DNA of the CDR3: TGTGCCACCAGCAGAGGGAGGGATCAGCCCCAGCATTTT. This sequence encodes CATSRGRDQPQHF.

The genes are TRBV2 and TRBJ1-1; 8 nucleotides agree with TRBD1. The ends lost 7 bases at V and 4 bases at J; junction bases unmatched: 5. This CDR3 region has 13 residues. CDR1 SNHLY and CDR2 FYNNEI come from the germline V gene. The CDR3 loop is CASTGQGPTEAFF. DNA of the CDR3: TGTGCCAGCACCGGACAGGGTCCCACTGAAGCTTTCTTT.

This clone occurred once. This chain uses TRBV9 with TRBJ2-3; TRBD2 agrees at 13 bases. V was clipped by 4 bases and J by 4 bases; unmatched bases: 6. The CDR3 contains 16 residues. Germline V gene data show CDR1 as SGDLS and CDR2 as YYNGEE. The CDR3 is CASSPGLAGAPDTQYF. The CDR3 region has the DNA TGTGCCAGCAGCCCCGGACTAGCGGGGGCACCAGATACGCAGTATTTT.

The V call is TRBV5-4, the J call TRBJ2-5; possibly TRBD2 for D (5 bases). This CDR3 region has 14 residues. V was shortened by 5 bases and J by 1 base, with 12 bases between the two germline ends. The germline gives CDR1 SGHNT, CDR2 YYREEE (reference sequence). The CDR3 DNA is TGTGCCAGCAGTTCCGGGGAGTCCCAAGAGACCCAGTACTTC. Protein product: CASSSGESQETQYF.

The rearrangement joins TRBV5-4 to TRBJ1-3; unclear D gene. This CDR3 has 15 residues. In germline, CDR1 is SGHNT, CDR2 YYREEE (reference sequence). Trimming left V 0 bases short and J 4 bases short, with 11 bases between. The CDR3 loop reads CASSLDPDSGNTIYF. CDR3 bases: TGTGCCAGCAGCTTGGACCCAGACTCCGGAAACACCATATATTTT.

CDR3 sequence (DNA): TGTGCCAGCAGCCGACCAGGGCAAGAGACCCAGTACTTC. Its translation: CASSRPGQETQYF. J is TRBJ2-5 and V is TRBV7-2; maybe TRBD1 (5 bases). The germline CDR1 and CDR2 sequences are SGHTA and FQGNSA. The V gene lost 5 bases and the J gene lost 2 bases, with 9 bases spanning the gap. This CDR3 has 13 residues.

A word on this clone: The junction differs from germline at one of its ends, possibly a read error. The genes are TRBV30 and TRBJ2-7; 7 positions match TRBD1. CDR3 length: 11 amino acids. Germline assignment: CDR1 GTSNPN and CDR2 SVGIG (reference sequence). CDR3 nucleotides: TGTGCCTGGTTGATCGCCGGGACAGAGGTGTTC. It yields the protein CAWLIAGTEVF.

This chain connects TRBV19 to TRBJ2-1; 7 positions agree with TRBD1. Germline CDR1 and CDR2: LNHDA and SQIVND (reference sequence). V was clipped by 7 bases and J by 1 base; unmatched bases: 4. The CDR3 is 14 amino acids. CDR3 DNA sequence: TGTGCCAGTACCTCGACAGGGTCCTACAATGAGCAGTTCTTC. This sequence encodes CASTSTGSYNEQFF.

There are a few counts of this clone. The CDR3 reads CASSQAHEETQYF. The CDR3 region has the DNA TGTGCCAGCAGCCAAGCTCATGAGGAGACCCAGTACTTC. The V and J genes are TRBV14 and TRBJ2-5; D is uncertain. The CDR3 totals 13 residues. Trimming pared 1 base from V and 5 bases from J, leaving 8 bases between. Germline CDR1 reads SGHDN; CDR2 reads FVKESK.

The chain joins TRBV29-1 to TRBJ2-5; 9 positions match TRBD1. Germline V gene lookup returns CDR1 SQVTM and CDR2 ANQGSEA. This CDR3 contains 13 residues. V was clipped by 6 bases and J by 2 bases; unmatched bases: 4. CDR3 sequence: CSVDRGRQETQYF. The CDR3 DNA follows: TGCAGCGTCGACAGGGGGAGGCAAGAGACCCAGTACTTC.

The chain uses TRBV5-4 and TRBJ1-6, with D maybe TRBD1 (5 bases). This CDR3 has 14 residues. The germline V gene encodes CDR1 SGHNT and CDR2 YYREEE (reference sequence). Trimming shortened V by 3 bases and J by 7 bases, and 11 bases separated the two germline ends. CDR3 in amino acids: CASSSQGNNSPLHF. CDR3 coding DNA: TGTGCCAGCAGCTCCCAGGGAAACAATTCACCCCTCCACTTT.

This chain uses TRBV6-6 with TRBJ1-5; D remains unclear. V was cut by 2 bases and J by 6 bases, with 14 bases left in between. The CDR3 has 15 amino acids. The germline gives CDR1 MNHNY, CDR2 SVGAGI (reference sequence). DNA for the CDR3: TGTGCCAGCAGTTACGTGTTCCCCGGTAGTCAGCCCCAGCATTTT. Protein sequence: CASSYVFPGSQPQHF.